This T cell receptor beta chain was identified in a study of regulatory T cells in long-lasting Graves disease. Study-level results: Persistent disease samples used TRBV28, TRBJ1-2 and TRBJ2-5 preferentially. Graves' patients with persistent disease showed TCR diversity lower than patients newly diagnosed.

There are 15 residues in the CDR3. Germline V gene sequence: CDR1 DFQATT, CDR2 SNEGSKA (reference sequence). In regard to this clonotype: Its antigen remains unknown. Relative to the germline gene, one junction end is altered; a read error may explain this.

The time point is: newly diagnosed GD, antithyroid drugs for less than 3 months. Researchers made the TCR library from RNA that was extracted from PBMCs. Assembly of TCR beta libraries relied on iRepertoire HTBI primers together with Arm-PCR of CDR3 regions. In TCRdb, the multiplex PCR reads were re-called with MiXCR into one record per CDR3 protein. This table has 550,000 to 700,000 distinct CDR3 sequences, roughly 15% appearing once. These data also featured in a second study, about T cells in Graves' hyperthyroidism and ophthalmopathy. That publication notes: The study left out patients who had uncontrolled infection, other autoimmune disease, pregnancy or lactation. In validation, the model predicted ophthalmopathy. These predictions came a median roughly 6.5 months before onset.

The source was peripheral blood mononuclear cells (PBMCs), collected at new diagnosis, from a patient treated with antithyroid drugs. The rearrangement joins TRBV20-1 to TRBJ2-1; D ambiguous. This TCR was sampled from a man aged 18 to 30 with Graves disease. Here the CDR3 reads CSAGPPAVTYNGQFF. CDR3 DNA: TGCAGTGCTGGCCCTCCGGCGGTCACCTACAATGGGCAGTTCTTC.